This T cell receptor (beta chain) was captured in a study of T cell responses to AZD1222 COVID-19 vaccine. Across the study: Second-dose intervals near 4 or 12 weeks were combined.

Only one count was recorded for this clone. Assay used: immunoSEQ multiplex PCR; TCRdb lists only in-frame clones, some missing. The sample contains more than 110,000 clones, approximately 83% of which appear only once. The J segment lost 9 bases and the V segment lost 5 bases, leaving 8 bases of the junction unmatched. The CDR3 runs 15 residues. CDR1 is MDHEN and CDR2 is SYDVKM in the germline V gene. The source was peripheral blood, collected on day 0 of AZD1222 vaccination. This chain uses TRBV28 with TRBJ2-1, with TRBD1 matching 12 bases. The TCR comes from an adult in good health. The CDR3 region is CASSPPGQGAGEQFF. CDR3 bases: TGTGCCAGCAGTCCGCCGGGACAGGGGGCAGGTGAGCAGTTCTTC. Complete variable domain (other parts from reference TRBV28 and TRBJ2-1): DVKVTQSSRYLVKRTGEKVFLECVQDMDHENMFWYRQDPGLGLRLIYFSYDVKMKEKGDIPEGYSVSREKKERFSLILESASTNQTSMYLCASSPPGQGAGEQFFGPGTRLTVL.